The 3 T cell receptor beta chains listed next were all sequenced from one sample in a study of T cell responses to AZD1222 COVID-19 vaccine. Profiled with immunoSEQ multiplex PCR; TCRdb holds only in-frame clones, not every one. There are roughly 100,000 clones in the sample; more than 70% occur only once, and 9.1% lies in the top ten. This material consisted of peripheral blood, taken on day 0 of AZD1222 vaccination. These receptors all stem from an adult in good health.

The chain employs TRBV24-1 and TRBJ2-2; the D gene is possibly TRBD2 (6 bases). The CDR3 is 15 residues long. V lost 2 bases and J lost 4, with 10 bases in between. Germline lookup yields CDR1 KGHDR and CDR2 SFDVKD. This CDR3 is CATSDSGTSTGELFF. The CDR3 nucleotides are TGTGCCACCAGTGATTCTGGGACTTCCACCGGGGAGCTGTTTTTT.

The chain joins TRBV28 to TRBJ1-1, with D possibly being TRBD1 (5 bases). The CDR3 has 14 residues. In germline, CDR1 is MDHEN, CDR2 SYDVKM. Trimming stripped 3 bases from V and 4 bases from J, with 12 bases between. The CDR3 nucleotides read TGTGCCAGCAGTTTGCTCGGGGACCTCACTGAAGCTTTCTTT. Amino acid sequence: CASSLLGDLTEAFF.

This chain uses TRBV7-6 with TRBJ1-5; perhaps TRBD1 as D (6 bases). Trimming cost V 5 bases and J 3 bases, with 14 bases left between them. The CDR3 length is 15 residues. Germline loops: CDR1 SGHVS, CDR2 FNYEAQ. The CDR3 coding sequence is TGTGCCAGCAGCCGGACCACAGGGCTCAATCAGCCCCAGCATTTT. Amino acids: CASSRTTGLNQPQHF.